The entry below gives a single T cell receptor (beta chain) sequence along with its context. What it recognizes is unknown. This record belongs to a study of shared clonotypes between healthy human individuals. Study-wide background: The study drew on two women and a few men aged 18 to 49 as donors. Regarding the study as a whole: Rarefaction demonstrated incomplete sorted-subset sequencing despite large depth.

CDR1 is LNHDA and CDR2 is SQIVND in the germline V gene (reference sequence). The CDR3 has 12 amino acids. Trimming took 7 bases from V and 1 from J, leaving 7 bases between them. The assay was immunoSEQ multiplex PCR, and TCRdb's table has in-frame clones only and misses some. This repertoire shows some 2,000,000 clones, 90% to 96% found once; its top ten account for around 0.13%. The specimen was naive CD4+ T cells sorted from blood. Subset here: CD45RA+ positively selected. The chain couples TRBV19 to TRBJ1-1; D might be TRBD1 (6 bases). The origin of this receptor is a young man in good health. Here the CDR3 reads CASKQGNTEAFF. The CDR3, as DNA: TGTGCCAGTAAACAGGGGAACACTGAAGCTTTCTTT.